The T cell receptor (beta chain) under discussion was sequenced for a study of T cells in Graves' hyperthyroidism and ophthalmopathy. Study details: Peripheral blood samples were taken at initial diagnosis, prior to any treatment.

Amplification yielded TCR beta CDR3 regions, with RNA transcripts as the source. An initial round of RT-PCR targeting the TCR CDR3 relied on the HTBI primer set. From the multiplex PCR reads, TCRdb called clonotypes with MiXCR, one entry per CDR3 protein. This table has about 250,000 distinct CDR3 sequences, approximately 25% appearing once. PBMCs came from around 10 ml fresh peripheral blood. The CDR3 contains 15 residues. The V gene lost 3 bases and the J gene lost 2 bases, with 14 bases spanning the gap. CDR1 and CDR2 from the germline V gene are MGHRA and YSYEKL. This clonotype was recorded at least ten times.

The receptor comes from a woman aged 40-49 years with Graves' ophthalmopathy. The rearrangement joins TRBV4-1 to TRBJ2-7; unclear D gene. The sample comprised blood. DNA for the CDR3: TGCGCCAGCAGCCAGGACCCCCACGGGCCCTACGAGCAGTACTTC. Translated: CASSQDPHGPYEQYF.